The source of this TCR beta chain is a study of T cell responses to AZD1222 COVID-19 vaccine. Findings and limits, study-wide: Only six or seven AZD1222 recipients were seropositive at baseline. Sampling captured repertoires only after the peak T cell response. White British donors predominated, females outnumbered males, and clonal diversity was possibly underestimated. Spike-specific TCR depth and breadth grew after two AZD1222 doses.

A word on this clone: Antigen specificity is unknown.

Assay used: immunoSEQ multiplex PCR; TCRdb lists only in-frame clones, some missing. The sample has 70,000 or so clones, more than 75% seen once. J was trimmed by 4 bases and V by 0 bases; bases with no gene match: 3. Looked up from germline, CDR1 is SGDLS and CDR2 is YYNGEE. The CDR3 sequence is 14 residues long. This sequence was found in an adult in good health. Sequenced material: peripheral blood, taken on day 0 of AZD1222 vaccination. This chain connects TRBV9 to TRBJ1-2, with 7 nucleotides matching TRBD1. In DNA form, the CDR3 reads TGTGCCAGCAGCGTAGGGGCAGGGGGCTATGGCTACACCTTC. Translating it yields CASSVGAGGYGYTF.